A selection of T cell receptor beta chains follows, all from one sample in a study of CD8 T cells in Susac syndrome. Via MiXCR, TCRdb re-called the immunoSEQ multiplex PCR reads, giving one row per CDR3 protein. The sample carries roughly 180,000 distinct CDR3 sequences, less than 95% recorded once. Sequencing input: CD4+ T cells from PBMCs. Receptor source: a human donor in good health. CDR3s include the opening cysteine and the closing phenylalanine or tryptophan. D genes are given only for firm matches. Clone size is shown for a subset of rows, as once, few, many or a class of expanded clone.

J gene: TRBJ2-3
D gene: TRBD1
V gene: TRBV29-1
CDR3 length: 14
clone size: once
CDR3 DNA: TGCAGCGTTGTCCCCAGGGGGATCACAGATACGCAGTATTTT
CDR3 protein: CSVVPRGITDTQYF

J gene: TRBJ2-5
D gene: TRBD1
V gene: TRBV7-9
CDR3 length: 13
clone size: NA
CDR3 DNA: TGTGCCAGCAGCACACAGGGGCGGGAGACCCAGTACTTC
CDR3 protein: CASSTQGRETQYF

J gene: TRBJ2-3
D gene: TRBD2
V gene: TRBV6-5
CDR3 length: 16
clone size: few
CDR3 DNA: TGTGCCAGCAGTTACGGGACTAGCGGGAGCACAGATACGCAGTATTTT
CDR3 protein: CASSYGTSGSTDTQYF

J gene: TRBJ1-2
D gene: NA
V gene: TRBV3-1
CDR3 length: 12
clone size: once
CDR3 DNA: TGTGCCAGCAGCCTCCTGGGGGGGGGCGAAACCTTC
CDR3 protein: CASSLLGGGETF

J gene: TRBJ2-7
D gene: NA
V gene: TRBV11-2
CDR3 length: 13
clone size: NA
CDR3 DNA: TGTGCCAGCAGCGACAACTTAGCCTACGAGCAGTACTTC
CDR3 protein: CASSDNLAYEQYF

J gene: TRBJ1-3
D gene: NA
V gene: TRBV28
CDR3 length: 14
clone size: once
CDR3 DNA: TGTGCCAGCAGCCCAGCATCGCCTGGAAACACCATATATTTT
CDR3 protein: CASSPASPGNTIYF

J gene: TRBJ1-1
D gene: NA
V gene: TRBV21-1
CDR3 length: 16
clone size: NA
CDR3 DNA: TGTGCCAGACCGGGGGCTCTGAGTCTTTCTAACACTGAAGCTTTCTTT
CDR3 protein: CARPGALSLSNTEAFF

J gene: TRBJ1-5
D gene: TRBD1
V gene: TRBV30
CDR3 length: 13
clone size: NA
CDR3 DNA: TGTGCCTGGAGTGGACAGGGTGGCCAGCCCCAGCATTTT
CDR3 protein: CAWSGQGGQPQHF

J gene: TRBJ2-1
D gene: NA
V gene: TRBV30
CDR3 length: 15
clone size: NA
CDR3 DNA: TGTGCCTGGAGTGTTGCAGGGTCAGCCTACAATGAGCAGTTCTTC
CDR3 protein: CAWSVAGSAYNEQFF

J gene: TRBJ1-5
D gene: NA
V gene: TRBV7-2
CDR3 length: 15
clone size: NA
CDR3 DNA: TGTGCCAGCAGTTCCGTGGGACTCGCCAATCAGCCCCAGCATTTT
CDR3 protein: CASSSVGLANQPQHF

J gene: TRBJ2-7
D gene: TRBD1
V gene: TRBV9
CDR3 length: 13
clone size: once
CDR3 DNA: TGTGCCAGCAGCGTGACAGGGCTGAACGAGCAGTACTTC
CDR3 protein: CASSVTGLNEQYF

J gene: TRBJ1-4
D gene: NA
V gene: TRBV2
CDR3 length: 12
clone size: NA
CDR3 DNA: TGTGCCAGCCGGGCAAATAATGAAAAACTGTTTTTT
CDR3 protein: CASRANNEKLFF

J gene: TRBJ2-1
D gene: NA
V gene: TRBV13
CDR3 length: 18
clone size: NA
CDR3 DNA: TGTGCCAGCAGCCAGACCCTCTTCGCGTTGAGCTCCTACAATGAGCAGTTCTTC
CDR3 protein: CASSQTLFALSSYNEQFF

J gene: TRBJ2-7
D gene: NA
V gene: TRBV12-3/TRBV12-4
CDR3 length: 14
clone size: NA
CDR3 DNA: TGTGCCAGCAGTTTGGTACTAGCAAGCCACGAGCAGTACTTC
CDR3 protein: CASSLVLASHEQYF

J gene: TRBJ1-2
D gene: NA
V gene: TRBV6-5
CDR3 length: 12
clone size: NA
CDR3 DNA: TGTGCCAGCGGTTTGAGCCTCTCTGGCTACACCTTC
CDR3 protein: CASGLSLSGYTF

J gene: TRBJ2-7
D gene: NA
V gene: TRBV6-6
CDR3 length: 12
clone size: NA
CDR3 DNA: TGTGCCAGCGGGTCCAAGCACTACGAGCAGTACTTC
CDR3 protein: CASGSKHYEQYF

J gene: TRBJ2-1
D gene: TRBD1
V gene: TRBV6-2/TRBV6-3
CDR3 length: 16
clone size: NA
CDR3 DNA: TGTGCCAGCAGAAAGGCGGGACAGGGAACAAACAATGAGCAGTTCTTC
CDR3 protein: CASRKAGQGTNNEQFF

J gene: TRBJ1-1
D gene: TRBD1
V gene: TRBV20-1
CDR3 length: 14
clone size: NA
CDR3 DNA: TGCAGTGCTCCTCGGACAGGGACGAACACTGAAGCTTTCTTT
CDR3 protein: CSAPRTGTNTEAFF

J gene: TRBJ2-5
D gene: NA
V gene: TRBV20-1
CDR3 length: 13
clone size: NA
CDR3 DNA: TGCAGTGCAAGAGGACAGTCGGATGAGACCCAGTACTTC
CDR3 protein: CSARGQSDETQYF

J gene: TRBJ2-7
D gene: NA
V gene: TRBV9
CDR3 length: 13
clone size: NA
CDR3 DNA: TGTGCCAGCAGCGTAAAGACGAATAGCGAGCAGTACTTC
CDR3 protein: CASSVKTNSEQYF

J gene: TRBJ2-2
D gene: NA
V gene: TRBV29-1
CDR3 length: 11
clone size: NA
CDR3 DNA: TGCAGCGTTGATGGCTCCGGGGAGCTGTTTTTT
CDR3 protein: CSVDGSGELFF

J gene: TRBJ2-1
D gene: NA
V gene: TRBV29-1
CDR3 length: 13
clone size: NA
CDR3 DNA: TGCAGCGTTGACGTTTCCGGTTACAATGAGCAGTTCTTC
CDR3 protein: CSVDVSGYNEQFF

J gene: TRBJ2-7
D gene: TRBD1
V gene: TRBV6-6
CDR3 length: 10
clone size: once
CDR3 DNA: TGTGCCGGGGGCCGAGGGGGCATGTACTTC
CDR3 protein: CAGGRGGMYF

J gene: TRBJ2-1
D gene: NA
V gene: TRBV5-1
CDR3 length: 14
clone size: NA
CDR3 DNA: TGCGCCAGCAGCTTGCAGAGCTCCTACAATGAGCAGTTCTTC
CDR3 protein: CASSLQSSYNEQFF

J gene: TRBJ2-7
D gene: TRBD2
V gene: TRBV5-4
CDR3 length: 15
clone size: NA
CDR3 DNA: TGTGCCAGCAGCCCCGTTAGCGGGAGTTCCCACGAGCAGTACTTC
CDR3 protein: CASSPVSGSSHEQYF

J gene: TRBJ2-7
D gene: NA
V gene: TRBV3-1
CDR3 length: 14
clone size: NA
CDR3 DNA: TGTGCCAGCAGCCTCGGGACTCTGGGGGGCGAGCAGTACTTC
CDR3 protein: CASSLGTLGGEQYF

J gene: TRBJ2-4
D gene: NA
V gene: TRBV7-2
CDR3 length: 14
clone size: NA
CDR3 DNA: TGTGCCAGCAGTCTACAGGCCCTTGGGGACATTCAGTACTTC
CDR3 protein: CASSLQALGDIQYF

J gene: TRBJ2-3
D gene: TRBD2
V gene: TRBV29-1
CDR3 length: 14
clone size: NA
CDR3 DNA: TGCAGCGTTGTGGCGGGAGACGGCACAGATACGCAGTATTTT
CDR3 protein: CSVVAGDGTDTQYF

J gene: TRBJ2-1
D gene: NA
V gene: TRBV29-1
CDR3 length: 13
clone size: NA
CDR3 DNA: TGCAGCGTTGTCCAACGGACCTACAATGAGCAGTTCTTC
CDR3 protein: CSVVQRTYNEQFF

J gene: TRBJ2-2
D gene: NA
V gene: TRBV2
CDR3 length: 14
clone size: NA
CDR3 DNA: TGTGCCAGCAGTGTGGGACGGAGCCCCGGGGAGCTGTTTTTT
CDR3 protein: CASSVGRSPGELFF

J gene: TRBJ2-2
D gene: TRBD2
V gene: TRBV6-1
CDR3 length: 16
clone size: NA
CDR3 DNA: TGTGCCAGCAGCATTCTAGCGGGAGTCCGAACCGGGGAGCTGTTTTTT
CDR3 protein: CASSILAGVRTGELFF

J gene: TRBJ2-3
D gene: NA
V gene: TRBV7-3
CDR3 length: 13
clone size: NA
CDR3 DNA: TGTGCCAGCAGCAGGGCGGGCACAGATACGCAGTATTTT
CDR3 protein: CASSRAGTDTQYF

J gene: TRBJ2-1
D gene: NA
V gene: TRBV24-1
CDR3 length: 15
clone size: NA
CDR3 DNA: TGTGCCACCAGTGCTCTCTCTATGCTTGTCGAAAAGCAGTTCTTC
CDR3 protein: CATSALSMLVEKQFF

J gene: TRBJ2-5
D gene: TRBD2
V gene: TRBV20-1
CDR3 length: 14
clone size: NA
CDR3 DNA: TGCAGTGCGAATAGCCGACTAGCGGGAGAGACCCAGTACTTC
CDR3 protein: CSANSRLAGETQYF

J gene: TRBJ2-3
D gene: NA
V gene: TRBV29-1
CDR3 length: 12
clone size: few
CDR3 DNA: TGCAGTGCTGGGTTGAGCACAGATACGCAGTATTTT
CDR3 protein: CSAGLSTDTQYF

J gene: TRBJ2-5
D gene: NA
V gene: TRBV3-1
CDR3 length: 16
clone size: NA
CDR3 DNA: TGTGCCAGCAGCCAAGACAGGGGCCATCCCGGGGAGACCCAGTACTTC
CDR3 protein: CASSQDRGHPGETQYF

J gene: TRBJ2-7
D gene: TRBD2
V gene: TRBV6-2/TRBV6-3
CDR3 length: 15
clone size: NA
CDR3 DNA: TGTGCCAGCAGTTACTCGGATGCGGGAGTCTACGAGCAGTACTTC
CDR3 protein: CASSYSDAGVYEQYF

J gene: TRBJ2-4
D gene: NA
V gene: TRBV29-1
CDR3 length: 14
clone size: NA
CDR3 DNA: TGCAGCGTTGGTACTAGGGTAGCCAAAAACATTCAGTACTTC
CDR3 protein: CSVGTRVAKNIQYF

J gene: TRBJ2-7
D gene: NA
V gene: TRBV4-2
CDR3 length: 17
clone size: NA
CDR3 DNA: TGTGCCAGCAGCCAAGATAGGAGAACAGAACTTATGGGGGAGCAGTACTTC
CDR3 protein: CASSQDRRTELMGEQYF

J gene: TRBJ2-5
D gene: TRBD2
V gene: TRBV7-2
CDR3 length: 17
clone size: once
CDR3 DNA: TGTGCCAGCAGCCTAACCGGGACTAGGGGCCATCAAGAGACCCAGTACTTC
CDR3 protein: CASSLTGTRGHQETQYF

J gene: TRBJ2-7
D gene: NA
V gene: TRBV12-3/TRBV12-4
CDR3 length: 13
clone size: NA
CDR3 DNA: TGTGCCAGCACCACCGCAACCTCCTACGAGCAGTACTTC
CDR3 protein: CASTTATSYEQYF

J gene: TRBJ2-1
D gene: NA
V gene: TRBV15
CDR3 length: 12
clone size: once
CDR3 DNA: TGTGCCACCAGCCCGCGAGGAGGTGAGCAGTTCTTC
CDR3 protein: CATSPRGGEQFF